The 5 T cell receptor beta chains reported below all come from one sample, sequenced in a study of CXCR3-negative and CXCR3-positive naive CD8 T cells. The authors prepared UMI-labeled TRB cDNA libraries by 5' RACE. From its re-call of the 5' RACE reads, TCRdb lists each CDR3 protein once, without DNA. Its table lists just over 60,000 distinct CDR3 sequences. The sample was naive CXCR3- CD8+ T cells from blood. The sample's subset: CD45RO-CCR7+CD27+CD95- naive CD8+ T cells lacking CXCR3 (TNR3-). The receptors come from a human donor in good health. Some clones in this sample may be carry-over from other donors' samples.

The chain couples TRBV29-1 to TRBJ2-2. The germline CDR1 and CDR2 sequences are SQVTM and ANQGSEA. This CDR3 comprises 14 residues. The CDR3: CSVEGQGSPGELFF.

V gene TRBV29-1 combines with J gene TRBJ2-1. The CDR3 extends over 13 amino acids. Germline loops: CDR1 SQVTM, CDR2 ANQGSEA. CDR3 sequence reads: CSVEDPLYNEQFF.

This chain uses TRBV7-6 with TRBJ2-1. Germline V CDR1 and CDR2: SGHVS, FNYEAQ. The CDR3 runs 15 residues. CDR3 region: CASSLAGNSYNEQFF.

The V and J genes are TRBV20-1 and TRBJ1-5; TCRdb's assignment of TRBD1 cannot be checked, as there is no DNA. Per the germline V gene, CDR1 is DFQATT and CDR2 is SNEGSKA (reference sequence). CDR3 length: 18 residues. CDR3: CSAREHIPGTVSNQPQHF.

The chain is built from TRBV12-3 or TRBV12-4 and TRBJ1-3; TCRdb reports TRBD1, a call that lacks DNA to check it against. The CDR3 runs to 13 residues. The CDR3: CASSKDSGNTIYF.